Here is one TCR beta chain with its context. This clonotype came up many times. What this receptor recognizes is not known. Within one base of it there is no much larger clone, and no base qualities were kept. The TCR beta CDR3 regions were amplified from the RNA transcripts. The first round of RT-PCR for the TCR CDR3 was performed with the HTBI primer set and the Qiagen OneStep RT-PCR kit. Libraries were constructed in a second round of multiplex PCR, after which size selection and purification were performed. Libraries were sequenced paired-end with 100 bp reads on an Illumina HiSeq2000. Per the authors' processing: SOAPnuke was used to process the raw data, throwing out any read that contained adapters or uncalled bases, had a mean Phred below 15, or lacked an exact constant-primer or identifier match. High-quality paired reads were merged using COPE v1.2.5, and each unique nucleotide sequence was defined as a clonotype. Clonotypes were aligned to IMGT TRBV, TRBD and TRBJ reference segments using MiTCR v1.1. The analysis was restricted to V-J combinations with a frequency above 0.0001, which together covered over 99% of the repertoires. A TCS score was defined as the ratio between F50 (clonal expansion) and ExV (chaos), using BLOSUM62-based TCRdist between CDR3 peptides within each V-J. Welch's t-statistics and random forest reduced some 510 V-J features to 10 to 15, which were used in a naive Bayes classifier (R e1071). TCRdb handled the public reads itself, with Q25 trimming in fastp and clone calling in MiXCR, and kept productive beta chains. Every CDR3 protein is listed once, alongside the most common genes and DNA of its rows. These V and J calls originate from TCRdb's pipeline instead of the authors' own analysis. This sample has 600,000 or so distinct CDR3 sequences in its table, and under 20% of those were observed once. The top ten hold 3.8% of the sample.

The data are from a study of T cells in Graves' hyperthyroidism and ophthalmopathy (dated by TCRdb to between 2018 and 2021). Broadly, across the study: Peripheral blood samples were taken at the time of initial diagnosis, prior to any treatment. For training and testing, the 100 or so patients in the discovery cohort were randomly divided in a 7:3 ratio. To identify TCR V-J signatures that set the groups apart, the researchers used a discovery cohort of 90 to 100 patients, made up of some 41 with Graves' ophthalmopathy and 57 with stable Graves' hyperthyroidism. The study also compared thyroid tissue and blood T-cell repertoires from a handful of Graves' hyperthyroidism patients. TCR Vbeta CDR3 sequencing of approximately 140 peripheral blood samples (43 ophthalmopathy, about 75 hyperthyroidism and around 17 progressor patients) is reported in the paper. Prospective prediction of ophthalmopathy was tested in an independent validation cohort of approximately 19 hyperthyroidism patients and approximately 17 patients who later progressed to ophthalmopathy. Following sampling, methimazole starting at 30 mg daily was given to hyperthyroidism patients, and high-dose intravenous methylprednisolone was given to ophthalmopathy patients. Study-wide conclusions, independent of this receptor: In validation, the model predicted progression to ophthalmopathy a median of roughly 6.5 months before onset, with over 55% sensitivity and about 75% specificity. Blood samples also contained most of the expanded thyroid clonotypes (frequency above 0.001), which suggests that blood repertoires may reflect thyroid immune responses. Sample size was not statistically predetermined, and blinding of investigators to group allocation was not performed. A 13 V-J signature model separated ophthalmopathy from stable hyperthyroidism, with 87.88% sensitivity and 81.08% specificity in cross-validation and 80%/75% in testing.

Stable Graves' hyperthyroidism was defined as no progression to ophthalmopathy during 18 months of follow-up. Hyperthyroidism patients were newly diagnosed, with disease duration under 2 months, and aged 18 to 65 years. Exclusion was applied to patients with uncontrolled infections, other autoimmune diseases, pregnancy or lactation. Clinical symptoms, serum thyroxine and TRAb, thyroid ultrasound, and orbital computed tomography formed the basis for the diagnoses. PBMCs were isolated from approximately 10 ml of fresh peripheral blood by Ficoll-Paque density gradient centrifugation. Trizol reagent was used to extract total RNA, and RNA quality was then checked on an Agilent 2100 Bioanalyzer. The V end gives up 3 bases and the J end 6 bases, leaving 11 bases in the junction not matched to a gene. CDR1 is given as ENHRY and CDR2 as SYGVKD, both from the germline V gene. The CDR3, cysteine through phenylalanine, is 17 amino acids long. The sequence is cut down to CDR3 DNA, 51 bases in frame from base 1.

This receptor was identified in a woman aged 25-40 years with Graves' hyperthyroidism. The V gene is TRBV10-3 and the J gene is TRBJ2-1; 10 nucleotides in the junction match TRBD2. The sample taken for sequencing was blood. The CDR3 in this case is CAISDQSGRAMSNEQFF. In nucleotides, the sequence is TGTGCCATCAGTGATCAAAGCGGGAGGGCCATGAGCAATGAGCAGTTCTTC.